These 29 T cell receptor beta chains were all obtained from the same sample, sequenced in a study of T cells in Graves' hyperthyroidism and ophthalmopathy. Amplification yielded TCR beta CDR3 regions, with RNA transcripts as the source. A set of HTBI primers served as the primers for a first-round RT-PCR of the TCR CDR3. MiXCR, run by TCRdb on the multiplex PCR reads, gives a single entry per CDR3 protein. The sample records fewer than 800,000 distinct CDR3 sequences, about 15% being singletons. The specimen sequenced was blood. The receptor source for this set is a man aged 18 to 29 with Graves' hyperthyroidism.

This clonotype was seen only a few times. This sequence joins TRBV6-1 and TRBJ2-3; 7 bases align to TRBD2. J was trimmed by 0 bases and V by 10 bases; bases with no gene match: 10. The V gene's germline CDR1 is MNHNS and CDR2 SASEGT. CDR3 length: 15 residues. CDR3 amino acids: CATKIAGLSTDTQYF. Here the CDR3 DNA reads TGTGCCACCAAGATAGCGGGCCTTAGCACAGATACGCAGTATTTT.

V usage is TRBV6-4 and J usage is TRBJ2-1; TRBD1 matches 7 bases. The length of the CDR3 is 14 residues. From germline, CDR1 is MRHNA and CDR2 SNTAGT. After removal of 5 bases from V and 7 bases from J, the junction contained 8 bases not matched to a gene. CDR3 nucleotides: TGTGCCAGCAGTCCAGGACAGGAAGGAAATGAGCAGTTCTTC. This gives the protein CASSPGQEGNEQFF.

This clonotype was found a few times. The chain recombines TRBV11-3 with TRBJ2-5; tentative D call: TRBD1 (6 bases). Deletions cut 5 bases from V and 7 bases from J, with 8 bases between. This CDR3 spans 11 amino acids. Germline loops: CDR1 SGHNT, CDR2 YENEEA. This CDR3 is CASSPGVTQYF. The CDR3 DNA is TGTGCCAGCAGCCCAGGGGTGACCCAGTACTTC.

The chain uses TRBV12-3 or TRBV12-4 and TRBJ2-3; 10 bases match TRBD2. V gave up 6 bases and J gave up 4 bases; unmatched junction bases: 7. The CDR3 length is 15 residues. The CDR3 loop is CASSQAGGGSDTQYF. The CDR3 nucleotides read TGTGCCAGCAGCCAAGCGGGAGGGGGATCAGATACGCAGTATTTT.

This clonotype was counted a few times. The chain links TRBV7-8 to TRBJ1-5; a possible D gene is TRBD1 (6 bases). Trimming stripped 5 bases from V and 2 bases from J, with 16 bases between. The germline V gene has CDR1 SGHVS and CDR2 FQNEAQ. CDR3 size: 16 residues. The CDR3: CASSPIGGVGNQPQHF. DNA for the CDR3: TGTGCCAGCAGCCCAATCGGGGGCGTAGGCAATCAGCCCCAGCATTTT. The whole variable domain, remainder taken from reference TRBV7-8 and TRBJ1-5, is GAGVSQSPRYKVAKRGQDVALRCDPISGHVSLFWYQQALGQGPEFLTYFQNEAQLDKSGLPSDRFFAERPEGSVSTLKIQRTQQEDSAVYLCASSPIGGVGNQPQHFGDGTRLSIL.

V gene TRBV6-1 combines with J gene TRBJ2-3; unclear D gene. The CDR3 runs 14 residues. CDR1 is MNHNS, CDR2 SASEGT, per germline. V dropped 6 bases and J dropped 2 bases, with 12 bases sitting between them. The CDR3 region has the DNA TGTGCCAGCAGGACGAAAGGAGACACAGATACGCAGTATTTT. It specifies CASRTKGDTDTQYF.

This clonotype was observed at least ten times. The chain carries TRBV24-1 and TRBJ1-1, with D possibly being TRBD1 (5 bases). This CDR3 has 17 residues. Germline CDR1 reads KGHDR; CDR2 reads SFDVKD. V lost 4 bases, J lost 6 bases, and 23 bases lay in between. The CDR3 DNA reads TGTGCCACCAGTGACTCCCGCGGAGGGGACGCGGGGGCTGAAGCTTTCTTT. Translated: CATSDSRGGDAGAEAFF.

CDR3: CASSRDRGWLSSGANVLTF. The DNA for the CDR3 is TGTGCCAGCAGCCGGGACAGGGGATGGTTAAGCTCTGGGGCCAACGTCCTGACTTTC. This chain links TRBV6-1 with TRBJ2-6; TRBD1 aligns across 10 bases. Per germline, CDR1 MNHNS and CDR2 SASEGT. CDR3 length: 19 residues. With V trimmed by 6 bases and J by 0 bases, 11 bases remained unmatched.

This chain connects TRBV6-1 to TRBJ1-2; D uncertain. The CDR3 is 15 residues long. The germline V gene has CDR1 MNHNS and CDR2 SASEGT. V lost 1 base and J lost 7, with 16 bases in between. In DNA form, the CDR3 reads TGTGCCAGCAGTGAAGTAGTACGGGATCTACGTGGCTACACCTTC. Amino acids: CASSEVVRDLRGYTF.

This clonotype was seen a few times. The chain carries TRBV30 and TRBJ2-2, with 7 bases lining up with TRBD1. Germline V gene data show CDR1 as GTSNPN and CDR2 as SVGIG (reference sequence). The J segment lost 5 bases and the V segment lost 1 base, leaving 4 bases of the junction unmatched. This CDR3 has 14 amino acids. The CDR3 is CAWSDRGRTGELFF. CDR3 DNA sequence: TGTGCCTGGAGTGACAGGGGCAGAACCGGGGAGCTGTTTTTT.

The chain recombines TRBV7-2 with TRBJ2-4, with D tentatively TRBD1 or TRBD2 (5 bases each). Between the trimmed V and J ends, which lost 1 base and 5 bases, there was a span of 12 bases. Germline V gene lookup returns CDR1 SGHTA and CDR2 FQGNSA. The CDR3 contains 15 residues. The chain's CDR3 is CASSLGGGRENIQYF. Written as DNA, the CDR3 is TGTGCCAGCAGCTTAGGGGGCGGGCGGGAAAACATTCAGTACTTC.

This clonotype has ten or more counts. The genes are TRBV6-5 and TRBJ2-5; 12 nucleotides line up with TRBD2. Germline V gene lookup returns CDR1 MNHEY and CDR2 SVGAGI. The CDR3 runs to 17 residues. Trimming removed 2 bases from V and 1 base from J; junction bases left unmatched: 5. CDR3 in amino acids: CASSYLAGGPGQETQYF. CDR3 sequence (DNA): TGTGCCAGCAGTTACCTAGCGGGAGGGCCGGGCCAAGAGACCCAGTACTTC.

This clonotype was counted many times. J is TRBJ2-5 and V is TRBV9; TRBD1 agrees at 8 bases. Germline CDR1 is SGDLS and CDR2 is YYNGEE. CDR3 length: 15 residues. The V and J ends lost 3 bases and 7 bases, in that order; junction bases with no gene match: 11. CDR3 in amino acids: CASSAGTGAGGTQYF. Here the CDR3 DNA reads TGTGCCAGCAGCGCCGGGACAGGCGCCGGGGGGACCCAGTACTTC.

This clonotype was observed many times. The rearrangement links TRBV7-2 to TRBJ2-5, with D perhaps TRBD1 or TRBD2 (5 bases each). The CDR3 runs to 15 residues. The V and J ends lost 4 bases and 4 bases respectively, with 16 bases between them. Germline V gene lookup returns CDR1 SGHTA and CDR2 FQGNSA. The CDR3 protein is CASSSTGGVGETQYF. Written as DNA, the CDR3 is TGTGCCAGCAGCTCCACTGGGGGAGTTGGAGAGACCCAGTACTTC.

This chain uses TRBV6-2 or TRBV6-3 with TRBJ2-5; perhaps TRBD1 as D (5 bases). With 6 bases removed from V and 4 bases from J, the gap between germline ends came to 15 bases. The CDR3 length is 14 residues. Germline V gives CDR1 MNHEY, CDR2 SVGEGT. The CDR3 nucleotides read TGTGCCAGCAGCTGGGGCAGGGTTGCAGAGACCCAGTACTTC. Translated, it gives CASSWGRVAETQYF.

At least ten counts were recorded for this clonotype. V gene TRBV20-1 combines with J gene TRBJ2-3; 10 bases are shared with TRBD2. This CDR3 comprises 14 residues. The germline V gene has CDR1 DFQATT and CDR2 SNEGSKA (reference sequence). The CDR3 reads CSLALAGVPDTQYF. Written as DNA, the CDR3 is TGCTCCCTCGCCCTAGCGGGAGTACCAGATACGCAGTATTTT.

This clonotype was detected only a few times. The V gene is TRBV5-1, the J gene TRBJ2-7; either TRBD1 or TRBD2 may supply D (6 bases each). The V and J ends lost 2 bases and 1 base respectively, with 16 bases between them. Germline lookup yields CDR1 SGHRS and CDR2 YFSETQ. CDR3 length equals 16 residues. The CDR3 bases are TGCGCCAGCAGCTTTTGGGGGGCAGAAGGGTCCTACGAGCAGTACTTC. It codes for CASSFWGAEGSYEQYF.

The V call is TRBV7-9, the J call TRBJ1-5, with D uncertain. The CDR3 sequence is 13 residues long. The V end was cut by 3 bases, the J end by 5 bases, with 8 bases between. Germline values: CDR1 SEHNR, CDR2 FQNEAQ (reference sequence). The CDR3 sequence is CASSFQEDQPQHF. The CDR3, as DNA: TGTGCCAGCAGCTTTCAGGAGGATCAGCCCCAGCATTTT.

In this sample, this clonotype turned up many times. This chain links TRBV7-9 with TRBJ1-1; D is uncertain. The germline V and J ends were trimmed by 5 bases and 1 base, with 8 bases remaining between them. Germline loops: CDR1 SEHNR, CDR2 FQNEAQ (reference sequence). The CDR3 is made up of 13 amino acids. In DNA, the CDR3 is TGTGCCAGCAGCAAGCGGGAGAACACTGAAGCTTTCTTT. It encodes CASSKRENTEAFF.

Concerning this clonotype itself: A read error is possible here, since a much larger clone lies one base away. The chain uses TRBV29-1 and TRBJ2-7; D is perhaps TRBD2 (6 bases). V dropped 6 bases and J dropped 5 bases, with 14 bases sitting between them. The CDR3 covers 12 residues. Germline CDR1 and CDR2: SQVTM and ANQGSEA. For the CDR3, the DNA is TGCAGCGTACCCGAGACGGGGGACGAGCAGTACTTC. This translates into CSVPETGDEQYF.

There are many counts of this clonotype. The CDR3 sequence is CASSLGTSGYEQYF. CDR3 DNA sequence: TGTGCCAGCAGTTTAGGGACTAGCGGCTACGAGCAGTACTTC. This chain links TRBV12-3 or TRBV12-4 with TRBJ2-7; 10 bases line up with TRBD2. The trim removed 1 base at V and 3 bases at J, leaving 0 bases unmatched. This CDR3 contains 14 residues.

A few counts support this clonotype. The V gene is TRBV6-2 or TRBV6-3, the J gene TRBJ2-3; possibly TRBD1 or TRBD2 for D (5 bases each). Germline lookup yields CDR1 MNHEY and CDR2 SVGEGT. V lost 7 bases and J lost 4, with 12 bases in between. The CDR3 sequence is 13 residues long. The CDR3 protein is CASNQVGADTQYF. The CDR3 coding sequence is TGTGCCAGCAACCAGGTGGGGGCAGATACGCAGTATTTT.

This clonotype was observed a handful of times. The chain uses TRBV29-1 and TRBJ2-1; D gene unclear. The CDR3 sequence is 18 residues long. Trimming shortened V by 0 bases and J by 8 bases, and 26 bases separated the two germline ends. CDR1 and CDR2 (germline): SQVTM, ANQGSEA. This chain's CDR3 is CSVEDKVLWGRPLHEQFF. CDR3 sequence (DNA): TGCAGCGTTGAAGATAAGGTTTTATGGGGAAGACCTTTGCATGAGCAGTTCTTC.

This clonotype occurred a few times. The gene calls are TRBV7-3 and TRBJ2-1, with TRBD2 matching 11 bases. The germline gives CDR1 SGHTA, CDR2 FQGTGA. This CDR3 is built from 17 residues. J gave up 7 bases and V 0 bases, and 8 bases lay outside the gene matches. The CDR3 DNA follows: TGTGCCAGCAGCTTAACGGGCGGGACTAGCGGTAGGAATGAGCAGTTCTTC. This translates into CASSLTGGTSGRNEQFF.

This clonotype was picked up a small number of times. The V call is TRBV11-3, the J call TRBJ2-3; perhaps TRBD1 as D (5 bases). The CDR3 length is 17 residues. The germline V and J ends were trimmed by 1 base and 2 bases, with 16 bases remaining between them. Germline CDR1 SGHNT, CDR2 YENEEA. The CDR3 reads CASSLGIWGTTTDTQYF. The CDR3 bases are TGTGCCAGCAGCTTAGGGATTTGGGGCACCACCACAGATACGCAGTATTTT.

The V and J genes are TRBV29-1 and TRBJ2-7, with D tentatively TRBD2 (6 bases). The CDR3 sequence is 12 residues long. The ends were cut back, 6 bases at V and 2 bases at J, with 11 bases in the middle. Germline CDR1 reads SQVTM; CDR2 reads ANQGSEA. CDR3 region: CSVSGTPYEQYF. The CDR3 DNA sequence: TGCAGCGTGTCCGGGACTCCCTACGAGCAGTACTTC.

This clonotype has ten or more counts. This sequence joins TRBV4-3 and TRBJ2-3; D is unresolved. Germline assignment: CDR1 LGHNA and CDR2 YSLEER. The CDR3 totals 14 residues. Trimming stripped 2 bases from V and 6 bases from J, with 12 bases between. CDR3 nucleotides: TGCGCCAGCAGCCAAAATCCGGGCAGGGATACGCAGTATTTT. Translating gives CASSQNPGRDTQYF.

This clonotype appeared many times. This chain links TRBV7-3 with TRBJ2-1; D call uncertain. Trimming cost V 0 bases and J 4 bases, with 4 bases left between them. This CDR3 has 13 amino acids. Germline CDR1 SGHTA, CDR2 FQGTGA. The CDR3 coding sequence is TGTGCCAGCAGCTTAACTACTTACAATGAGCAGTTCTTC. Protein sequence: CASSLTTYNEQFF.

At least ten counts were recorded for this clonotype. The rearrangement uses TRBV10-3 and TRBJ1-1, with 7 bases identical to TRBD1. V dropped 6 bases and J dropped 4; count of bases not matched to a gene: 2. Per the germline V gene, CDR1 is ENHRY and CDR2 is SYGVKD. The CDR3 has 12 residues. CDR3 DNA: TGTGCCATCAGAGCAGGGGGCACTGAAGCTTTCTTT. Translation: CAIRAGGTEAFF.